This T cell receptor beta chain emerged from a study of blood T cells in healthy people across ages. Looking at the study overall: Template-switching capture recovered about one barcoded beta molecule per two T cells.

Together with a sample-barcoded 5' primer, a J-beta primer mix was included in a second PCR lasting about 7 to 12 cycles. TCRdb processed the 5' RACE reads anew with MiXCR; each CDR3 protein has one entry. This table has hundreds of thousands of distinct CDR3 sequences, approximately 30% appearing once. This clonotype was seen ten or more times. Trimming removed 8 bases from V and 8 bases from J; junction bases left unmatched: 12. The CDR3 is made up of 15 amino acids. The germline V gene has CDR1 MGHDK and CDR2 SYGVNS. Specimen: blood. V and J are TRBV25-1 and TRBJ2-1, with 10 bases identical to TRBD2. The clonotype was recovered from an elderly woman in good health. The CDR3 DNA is TGTGCCAGCGGGGAAGCGGGACTAGCGAGGGATGAGCAGTTCTTC. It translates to CASGEAGLARDEQFF.